This T cell receptor (beta chain) was retrieved from a study of metastatic and nonmetastatic thyroid tumors. MiXCR was used by TCRdb to re-call the PCR reads. The sample lists tens of thousands of clones; under 20% were seen once. Nobody among the patients had been given any treatment before thyroid surgery. Germline CDR1 is MNHNS and CDR2 is SASEGT. The CDR3 consists of 13 residues. V lost 5 bases and J 13 bases, leaving 15 bases between the germline ends. This clone appeared a few times. Input material: blood. The source of this sequence is a female donor with papillary thyroid cancer or a benign thyroid nodule (not recorded which). Some clones in this sample may be carry-over from other donors' samples. V usage is TRBV6-1 and J usage is TRBJ1-6, with D possibly being TRBD1 (6 bases). CDR3 coding DNA: TGTGCCAGCAGTAGGGACACCGTCAGGCCCCTCCACTTT. Translated, it gives CASSRDTVRPLHF.